This is a list of T cell receptor beta chains from one sample in a study of T cells expressing NK-cell markers. From its re-call of the 5' RACE reads, TCRdb lists each CDR3 protein once, without DNA. The listing records some 390,000 distinct CDR3 sequences. The sequenced material came from blood T cells: a sorted CD56 or NKG2C T cell subset, CD4+ or CD8+ T cells, or bulk PBMC T cells (not recorded which). Receptors originate from a woman between 50 and 59 years old in good health. CDR3s include the opening cysteine and the closing phenylalanine or tryptophan.

J: TRBJ2-4; V: TRBV5-1; length: 15; CDR3: CASSPSSGSENIQYF
J: TRBJ2-1; V: TRBV20-1; length: 14; CDR3: CSADTLAAYNEQFF
J: TRBJ2-1; V: TRBV5-1; length: 13; CDR3: CASSSWTGDEQFF
J: TRBJ2-4; V: TRBV29-1; length: 12; CDR3: CSVVDGTNIQYF
J: TRBJ2-3; V: TRBV5-1; length: 13; CDR3: CASSGDSSDTQYF
J: TRBJ1-1; V: TRBV20-1; length: 13; CDR3: CSSSPAMNTEAFF
J: TRBJ2-1; V: TRBV6-5; length: 12; CDR3: CASSHRGDEQFF
J: TRBJ2-1; V: TRBV24-1; length: 13; CDR3: CATSDLKTNEQFF
J: TRBJ2-3; V: TRBV6-1; length: 13; CDR3: CAAIRLGADTQYF
J: TRBJ2-1; V: TRBV27; length: 16; CDR3: CASRNHLAEPYNEQFF
J: TRBJ2-7; V: TRBV7-2; length: 19; CDR3: CASSLEFPGTSGRFHEQYF
J: TRBJ2-5; V: TRBV24-1; length: 17; CDR3: CATSEPLPTVAQETQYF
J: TRBJ2-3; V: TRBV3-1; length: 14; CDR3: CASSPLRSSDTQYF
J: TRBJ1-4; V: TRBV5-1; length: 15; CDR3: CASSPGTGQNEKLFF
J: TRBJ1-2; V: TRBV28; length: 13; CDR3: CASSLGSVYGYTF
J: TRBJ2-5; V: TRBV4-1; length: 15; CDR3: CASSQDWGSWETQYF
J: TRBJ1-5; V: TRBV12-3/TRBV12-4; length: 13; CDR3: CASRGQGAEPQHF
J: TRBJ2-3; V: TRBV12-3/TRBV12-4; length: 14; CDR3: CASSLGDGTDTQYF
J: TRBJ2-1; V: TRBV7-9; length: 16; CDR3: CASSRPLAGDLNEQFF
J: TRBJ1-6; V: TRBV25-1; length: 15; CDR3: CASSEDRGINSPLHF
J: TRBJ1-5; V: TRBV11-2; length: 15; CDR3: CASSSGGQSNQPQHF
J: TRBJ2-4; V: TRBV24-1; length: 16; CDR3: CATSDPSGGAGNIQYF
J: TRBJ2-5; V: TRBV5-1; length: 15; CDR3: CASSLGLSYQETQYF
J: TRBJ2-3; V: TRBV12-3/TRBV12-4; length: 14; CDR3: CASRTSGSFGTQYF
J: TRBJ2-1; V: TRBV5-1; length: 16; CDR3: CASSLTFGTPGSEQFF
J: TRBJ2-2; V: TRBV7-9; length: 15; CDR3: CASTFRGGDTGELFF
J: TRBJ2-4; V: TRBV11-2; length: 13; CDR3: CASSRGQGNIQCF
J: TRBJ2-1; V: TRBV11-3; length: 16; CDR3: CASSLVPSGSSNEQFF
J: TRBJ2-3; V: TRBV3-1; length: 14; CDR3: CASSDRRRTDTQYF